This entry concerns a single T cell receptor (beta chain). The CDR3 runs to 16 residues. The junction had 6 bases not matched to a gene; V was cut back by 2 bases and J by 4 bases. Germline values: CDR1 SNHLY, CDR2 FYNNEI. These data are taken from a study of shared T cell receptors in the human thymus. Generated by immunoSEQ multiplex PCR, the TCRdb table keeps only in-frame clones and is missing some. Found here are over 350,000 clones, more than 85% of them singletons; the top ten hold approximately 0.018%. The sequence was collected from a human donor. This chain connects TRBV2 to TRBJ2-1; TRBD1 matches at 9 bases. Sequencing was performed on thymocytes. The CDR3, as DNA: TGTGCCAGCAGTGAACCCCGGGACAGGGCGTACAATGAGCAGTTCTTC. Protein sequence: CASSEPRDRAYNEQFF.